The 21 T cell receptor beta chains in this list originate from one sample, sequenced in a study of early T cells in non-severe SARS-CoV-2 infection. TCRdb redid the calling of the 5' RACE reads with MiXCR, one entry per CDR3 protein. The sample consists of about 58,000 distinct CDR3 sequences, 9.5% to 15% of them appearing once. Input material: whole blood. All receptors derive from an adult who was a healthcare worker with PCR-confirmed SARS-CoV-2 infection or an uninfected control (not recorded which).

This clonotype appeared a few times. The chain couples TRBV20-1 to TRBJ1-1; TRBD1 is a possible D gene (5 bases). There are 14 residues in the CDR3. V was cut by 4 bases and J by 2 bases, with 14 bases left in between. The V gene's germline CDR1 is DFQATT and CDR2 SNEGSKA (reference sequence). CDR3 in amino acids: CSAKYLRDNTEAFF. CDR3 nucleotides: TGCAGTGCTAAGTACCTCAGGGACAACACTGAAGCTTTCTTT.

The V gene is TRBV29-1, the J gene TRBJ2-3; 11 positions agree with TRBD2. With 6 bases clipped from V and 2 bases from J, the junction kept 4 bases outside the gene matches. CDR1 is SQVTM and CDR2 is ANQGSEA in the germline V gene. The CDR3 loop spans 14 amino acids. The CDR3 reads CSVPTSGTTDTQYF. CDR3 DNA sequence: TGCAGCGTGCCGACTAGCGGGACCACAGATACGCAGTATTTT.

Concerning this clonotype itself: One end of the junction fails to match germline, which may point to a read error. The V call is TRBV3-1, the J call TRBJ2-1; 11 nucleotides line up with TRBD2. The CDR3 consists of 17 residues. Looked up from germline, CDR1 is LGHDT and CDR2 is YNNKEL (reference sequence). In nucleotides, the CDR3 is TGTGCTAGCAGCCAAGTCGGGACTAGCGGTAACTACAATGAGCAGTTCTTC. Its translation is CASSQVGTSGNYNEQFF.

In its sample, this clonotype was seen many times. The gene calls are TRBV20-1 and TRBJ2-1; D might be TRBD1 (6 bases). The CDR3 is 16 residues long. Per the germline V gene, CDR1 is DFQATT and CDR2 is SNEGSKA (reference sequence). V lost 3 bases and J lost 0, with 15 bases in between. The CDR3 DNA sequence: TGCAGTGCTAGTCCGGACAGTCCCAGCTCCTACAATGAGCAGTTCTTC. Protein product: CSASPDSPSSYNEQFF.

This clonotype was found a few times. The chain joins TRBV5-4 to TRBJ2-1; the D call may be TRBD1 or TRBD2 (5 bases each). V lost 4 bases and J 2 bases, leaving 16 bases between the germline ends. The CDR3 loop spans 16 amino acids. Germline assignment: CDR1 SGHNT and CDR2 YYREEE (reference sequence). The CDR3 here is CASSPAGTLPYNEQFF. As DNA, the CDR3 is TGTGCCAGCAGCCCGGCCGGGACCCTCCCCTACAATGAGCAGTTCTTC. The whole variable domain, filled in from reference TRBV5-4 and TRBJ2-1, reads ETGVTQSPTHLIKTRGQQVTLRCSSQSGHNTVSWYQQALGQGPQFIFQYYREEENGRGNFPPRFSGLQFPNYSSELNVNALELDDSALYLCASSPAGTLPYNEQFFGPGTRLTVL.

There are a few counts of this clonotype. V and J are TRBV28 and TRBJ1-6; D may be TRBD1 (6 bases). The V and J ends lost 2 bases and 7 bases respectively, with 12 bases between them. Germline V gene lookup returns CDR1 MDHEN and CDR2 SYDVKM. CDR3 length: 15 amino acids. The CDR3 DNA reads TGTGCCAGCAGTTTAAGCGGGGGCGTCAATTCACCCCTCCACTTT. It codes for CASSLSGGVNSPLHF.

The genes are TRBV20-1 and TRBJ2-3, with TRBD1 matching over 8 bases. CDR3 length equals 13 residues. Germline V gene sequence: CDR1 DFQATT, CDR2 SNEGSKA (reference sequence). V shed 8 bases and J 2 bases; nucleotides not matched to a gene: 6. CDR3 DNA: TGCAGTAGGACAGGGCTATCCACAGATACGCAGTATTTT. Its translation: CSRTGLSTDTQYF.

This chain connects TRBV9 to TRBJ2-1; 7 bases map to TRBD2. The CDR3 extends over 13 amino acids. CDR1 and CDR2 from the germline V gene are SGDLS and YYNGEE. Trimming cost V 4 bases and J 7 bases; bases outside gene matches: 5. CDR3 sequence (DNA): TGTGCCAGCAGCACTAGCGCAGGAAATGAGCAGTTCTTC. Protein sequence: CASSTSAGNEQFF.

V gene TRBV19 combines with J gene TRBJ2-3; no reliable D call. With 1 base removed from V and 4 bases from J, the gap between germline ends came to 6 bases. The CDR3 is made up of 13 amino acids. Germline CDR1 reads LNHDA; CDR2 reads SQIVND (reference sequence). In nucleotides, the CDR3 is TGTGCCAGTAGTATAGTCCCAGCAGATACGCAGTATTTT. Protein product: CASSIVPADTQYF.

This clonotype has ten or more counts. V and J are TRBV24-1 and TRBJ2-3; the D is unclear. This CDR3 comprises 12 residues. V was trimmed by 2 bases and J by 4 bases, leaving 3 bases between them. CDR1 and CDR2 from the germline V gene are KGHDR and SFDVKD. CDR3 in DNA: TGTGCCACCAGTGATTCAGCAGATACGCAGTATTTT. Translation gives CATSDSADTQYF.

The rearrangement links TRBV28 to TRBJ2-1, with 13 bases fitting TRBD2. V dropped 7 bases and J dropped 16; count of bases not matched to a gene: 10. The germline gives CDR1 MDHEN, CDR2 SYDVKM. This CDR3 is built from 13 residues. The CDR3 protein is CASTPGLAGVRFF. The CDR3 coding sequence is TGTGCCAGCACCCCCGGACTAGCGGGAGTTCGTTTCTTC.

The genes are TRBV7-2 and TRBJ2-5, with 8 bases matching TRBD2. CDR1 is SGHTA, CDR2 FQGNSA, per germline. The V segment lost 3 bases and the J segment 0 bases; nucleotides outside the gene matches: 6. This CDR3 has 16 residues. The CDR3 nucleotides read TGTGCCAGCAGCTTCCGACTAGCGCGGTACCAAGAGACCCAGTACTTC. As protein: CASSFRLARYQETQYF.

The CDR3 DNA reads as TGTGCCAGCAGGCCTACAGGGGCCTACGAGCAGTACTTC. This sequence encodes CASRPTGAYEQYF. The chain combines TRBV28 with TRBJ2-7, with 7 bases that match TRBD1. V lost 6 bases and J lost 2; bases outside the gene matches: 4. The CDR3 is 13 amino acids. Germline V gene lookup returns CDR1 MDHEN and CDR2 SYDVKM.

Remarks on this clonotype: This sequence may be a read error, since a much larger clone differs from it by one base. The rearrangement uses TRBV28 and TRBJ2-3, with 10 bases lining up with TRBD2. This CDR3 is built from 17 residues. Germline V gene lookup returns CDR1 MDHEN and CDR2 SYDVKM. CDR3 sequence reads: CANSLLDLAGVGDTQYF. CDR3 nucleotide sequence: TGTGCCAACAGTTTATTGGACCTAGCGGGAGTGGGAGATACGCAGTATTTT.

This clonotype was detected a few times. V usage is TRBV20-1 and J usage is TRBJ2-7, with 9 nucleotides matching TRBD1. The CDR3 runs to 13 residues. Germline CDR1 is DFQATT and CDR2 is SNEGSKA (reference sequence). Losses at the gene ends were 1 base for V and 7 bases for J; bases not matched to a gene: 5. The CDR3 loop is CSARGQGVWEQYF. DNA for the CDR3: TGCAGTGCTAGAGGACAGGGGGTCTGGGAGCAGTACTTC.

This clonotype was observed at least ten times. The chain links TRBV2 to TRBJ2-1; D call uncertain. V was clipped by 3 bases and J by 1 base, with 13 bases between them. From germline, CDR1 is SNHLY and CDR2 FYNNEI. There are 16 residues in the CDR3. This CDR3 reads CASSEGRILSYNEQFF. Here the CDR3 DNA reads TGTGCCAGCAGTGAGGGTCGGATCCTGTCCTACAATGAGCAGTTCTTC. The whole variable domain, remainder taken from reference TRBV2 and TRBJ2-1, is EPEVTQTPSHQVTQMGQEVILRCVPISNHLYFYWYRQILGQKVEFLVSFYNNEISEKSEIFDDQFSVERPDGSNFTLKIRSTKLEDSAMYFCASSEGRILSYNEQFFGPGTRLTVL.

This chain joins TRBV4-2 and TRBJ1-4, with a weak D call TRBD1 (6 bases). The V end lost 1 base, the J end lost 2 bases, and 11 bases lay between the germline ends. CDR3 length: 16 amino acids. CDR1 is LGHNA, CDR2 YNFKEQ, per germline. The CDR3 here is CASSQAEGGTNEKLFF. CDR3 DNA sequence: TGTGCCAGCAGCCAAGCCGAGGGGGGGACTAATGAAAAACTGTTTTTT.

The chain is built from TRBV18 and TRBJ2-7; 7 nucleotides align to TRBD1. The CDR3 is 14 amino acids. Germline CDR1 and CDR2: KGHSH and LQKENI. V lost 3 bases, J lost 1 base, and 3 bases stayed unmatched. The CDR3 DNA is TGTGCCAGCTCACCTGGGACAGCTTCCTACGAGCAGTACTTC. Protein: CASSPGTASYEQYF.

The table lists this clonotype with a few counts. This chain connects TRBV28 to TRBJ1-2; TRBD1 aligns across 9 bases. J gave up 7 bases and V 6 bases, and 9 bases lay outside the gene matches. The CDR3 runs to 14 residues. Looked up from germline, CDR1 is MDHEN and CDR2 is SYDVKM. For the CDR3, the DNA is TGTGCCAGCAGCGTACCGGGACAGGGTTTTGGCTACACCTTC. Protein product: CASSVPGQGFGYTF.

In this sample, this clonotype turned up a few times. The rearrangement links TRBV12-3 or TRBV12-4 to TRBJ2-7; TRBD1 matches 9 bases. V shed 3 bases, J shed 1 base, and the junction held 4 bases outside the gene matches. The CDR3 covers 15 residues. Here the CDR3 DNA reads TGTGCCAGCAGTTTGGAGGGGACAGGGTCCTACGAGCAGTACTTC. Encoded protein: CASSLEGTGSYEQYF.

The chain combines TRBV2 with TRBJ2-1; 8 nucleotides line up with TRBD2. V gave up 9 bases and J gave up 6 bases; unmatched junction bases: 7. The CDR3 totals 13 residues. CDR1 is SNHLY, CDR2 FYNNEI, per germline. The CDR3 nucleotides are TGTGCCAGGAGGGGACTAGAGACCAATGAGCAGTTCTTC. This gives the protein CARRGLETNEQFF.